This entry lists 31 T cell receptor beta chains sequenced from one sample in a study of control samples from healthy donors and cancer patients. Libraries were prepared by immunoSEQ multiplex PCR; TCRdb keeps only in-frame clonotypes and omits some of them. In the table there are approximately 170,000 clones, almost 90% of which are singletons. The sequenced sample consisted of blood. The receptors derive from a woman aged 30 to 39 in good health.

This chain links TRBV28 with TRBJ2-4; 10 bases align to TRBD2. Germline CDR1 is MDHEN and CDR2 is SYDVKM. The trim removed 5 bases at V and 6 bases at J, leaving 10 bases unmatched. There are 16 residues in the CDR3. Here the CDR3 DNA reads TGTGCCAGCAGTGGCTCTAGCGGGAGCTTCGGAAACATTCAGTACTTC. Protein: CASSGSSGSFGNIQYF.

With regard to this clone: A junction end diverges from the germline sequence, so it may reflect a read error. V usage is TRBV7-7 and J usage is TRBJ2-7; a possible D gene is TRBD2 (5 bases). Germline-derived CDR1 and CDR2 are SSHAT and FNYEAQ (reference sequence). The CDR3 has 13 residues. CDR3 protein: CASSPGVANEQYF. Here the CDR3 DNA reads TGTGCTAGCAGCCCCGGGGTAGCTAATGAGCAGTACTTC.

The chain couples TRBV2 to TRBJ2-1; no definite D call. Germline V gene sequence: CDR1 SNHLY, CDR2 FYNNEI. The CDR3 is 12 residues long. V was clipped by 6 bases and J by 5 bases, with 8 bases between them. This chain's CDR3 is CASRAHHNEQFF. CDR3 sequence (DNA): TGTGCCAGCAGAGCACATCACAATGAGCAGTTCTTC.

V gene TRBV5-1 combines with J gene TRBJ1-6; tentatively, D is TRBD1 (5 bases). With 4 bases removed from V and 8 bases from J, the gap between germline ends came to 13 bases. The CDR3 covers 14 residues. CDR1 is SGHRS and CDR2 is YFSETQ in the germline V gene. This CDR3 is CASSLGTNDSPLHF. Here the CDR3 DNA reads TGCGCCAGCAGCCTAGGGACTAATGATTCACCCCTCCACTTT.

The rearrangement joins TRBV28 to TRBJ1-5; 7 bases are shared with TRBD1. The V gene end was trimmed by 8 bases and the J gene end by 4 bases; junction bases not matched to a gene: 5. CDR3 size: 13 residues. The germline V gene encodes CDR1 MDHEN and CDR2 SYDVKM. CDR3 loop: CASARTGNQPQHF. The CDR3 DNA reads TGTGCCAGCGCTCGGACAGGAAATCAGCCCCAGCATTTT.

This chain uses TRBV7-6 with TRBJ2-7, with 14 bases aligning to TRBD2. This CDR3 is built from 16 residues. Germline V lookup: CDR1 SGHVS, CDR2 FNYEAQ. Germline trimming cut 5 bases from V and 3 bases from J; bases unmatched to any gene: 6. CDR3 sequence reads: CASSATGTSGSYEQYF. CDR3 bases: TGTGCCAGCAGCGCGACCGGGACTAGCGGGAGCTACGAGCAGTACTTC.

This sequence joins TRBV13 and TRBJ1-1; D gene unclear. Trimming removed 1 base at V and 1 base at J, with 4 bases between. The germline gives CDR1 PRHDT, CDR2 FYEKMQ (reference sequence). This CDR3 has 13 residues. CDR3 in DNA: TGTGCCAGCAGCTTAGCACGGAACACTGAAGCTTTCTTT. Translating it yields CASSLARNTEAFF.

The chain links TRBV24-1 to TRBJ2-5; possibly TRBD1 or TRBD2 for D (5 bases each). Germline loops: CDR1 KGHDR, CDR2 SFDVKD. The CDR3 covers 11 residues. V was cut by 4 bases and J by 11 bases, with 10 bases left in between. CDR3 in amino acids: CATSDGALQYF. The CDR3 DNA follows: TGTGCCACCAGTGACGGGGCCCTTCAGTACTTC.

The chain combines TRBV5-1 with TRBJ2-1; TRBD2 matches 9 bases. CDR1 and CDR2 (germline): SGHRS, YFSETQ. CDR3 length: 18 residues. V lost 4 bases and J lost 4; bases outside the gene matches: 15. CDR3 nucleotide sequence: TGCGCCAGCAGCCTAAAGGGCCCTAGCGGGAATATTTACAATGAGCAGTTCTTC. Amino acid sequence: CASSLKGPSGNIYNEQFF.

The chain combines TRBV27 with TRBJ2-3; the D is unclear. CDR1 and CDR2 from the germline V gene are MNHEY and SMNVEV (reference sequence). The CDR3 spans 14 residues. V was trimmed by 7 bases and J by 2 bases, leaving 13 bases between them. In DNA, the CDR3 is TGTGCCAGCATCCTCGCGCCACCCACAGATACGCAGTATTTT. Amino acids: CASILAPPTDTQYF.

This chain joins TRBV6-5 and TRBJ1-1, with 9 bases that match TRBD1. CDR3 length equals 15 residues. From germline, CDR1 is MNHEY and CDR2 SVGAGI. Trimming at V came to 6 bases and at J to 4 bases, leaving 9 bases not matched to a gene. DNA for the CDR3: TGTGCCAGCAGCCGAGCTGGGACAGGGCGCACTGAAGCTTTCTTT. It translates to CASSRAGTGRTEAFF.

This clone has more than one count but fewer than ten. The rearrangement links TRBV15 to TRBJ1-5, with 11 bases fitting TRBD1. V gave up 4 bases and J gave up 2 bases; unmatched junction bases: 13. This CDR3 has 19 amino acids. The germline V gene encodes CDR1 LNHNV and CDR2 YYDKDF (reference sequence). CDR3 amino acids: CATSTRAGTGGSGNQPQHF. CDR3 bases: TGTGCCACCAGCACCCGTGCCGGGACAGGGGGATCGGGCAATCAGCCCCAGCATTTT. Supplemented by reference TRBV15 and TRBJ1-5, the full variable domain reads DAMVIQNPRYQVTQFGKPVTLSCSQTLNHNVMYWYQQKSSQAPKLLFHYYDKDFNNEADTPDNFQSRRPNTSFCFLDIRSPGLGDTAMYLCATSTRAGTGGSGNQPQHFGDGTRLSIL.

The chain has TRBV2 and TRBJ2-7; 9 nucleotides match TRBD2. There are 15 residues in the CDR3. Per the germline V gene, CDR1 is SNHLY and CDR2 is FYNNEI. After removal of 8 bases from V and 8 bases from J, the junction contained 16 bases not matched to a gene. The CDR3 bases are TGTGCCAGCCGCCTAGCGGGACGCCCGGGGTCCCAGCAGTACTTC. As protein: CASRLAGRPGSQQYF. Looking up the rest from reference TRBV2 and TRBJ2-7 gives the full variable domain: EPEVTQTPSHQVTQMGQEVILRCVPISNHLYFYWYRQILGQKVEFLVSFYNNEISEKSEIFDDQFSVERPDGSNFTLKIRSTKLEDSAMYFCASRLAGRPGSQQYFGPGTRLTVT.

J is TRBJ2-7 and V is TRBV5-6, with unresolved D. CDR3 length equals 14 residues. The germline CDR1 and CDR2 sequences are SGHDT and YYEEEE. Trimming removed 4 bases from V and 5 bases from J, with 16 bases in between. CDR3 nucleotide sequence: TGTGCCAGCAGCGAAAGTGTCCCCGTCCACGAGCAGTACTTC. It is translated as CASSESVPVHEQYF.

V is TRBV6-5 and J is TRBJ1-5; no reliable D call. The CDR3 length is 14 residues. Trimming took off 6 bases at V and 4 bases at J, with 13 bases between the two ends. From germline, CDR1 is MNHEY and CDR2 SVGAGI. The CDR3 coding sequence is TGTGCCAGCAGAGTGGGCCTGGTTAATCAGCCCCAGCATTTT. Translating gives CASRVGLVNQPQHF.

This chain links TRBV2 with TRBJ2-7; 8 bases agree with TRBD2. Germline loops: CDR1 SNHLY, CDR2 FYNNEI. With V trimmed by 0 bases and J by 3 bases, 4 bases remained unmatched. The CDR3 spans 15 residues. The CDR3: CASSEARLAGYEQYF. The CDR3 DNA is TGTGCCAGCAGTGAAGCGCGCCTAGCGGGCTACGAGCAGTACTTC.

This chain connects TRBV5-1 to TRBJ2-5; 10 positions agree with TRBD2. Per germline, CDR1 SGHRS and CDR2 YFSETQ. This CDR3 is 14 amino acids long. V lost 3 bases to trimming and J lost 2 bases; unmatched junction nucleotides: 1. The CDR3: CASSSGLAQETQYF. The CDR3, as DNA: TGCGCCAGCAGCTCGGGACTAGCGCAAGAGACCCAGTACTTC.

This chain joins TRBV29-1 and TRBJ2-5; TRBD2 matches at 12 bases. The CDR3 has 13 residues. Germline CDR1 is SQVTM and CDR2 is ANQGSEA. The J segment lost 3 bases and the V segment lost 4 bases, leaving 0 bases of the junction unmatched. The CDR3 loop is CSVGLAGEETQYF. CDR3 sequence (DNA): TGCAGCGTTGGACTAGCGGGAGAAGAGACCCAGTACTTC. The whole variable domain, remainder taken from reference TRBV29-1 and TRBJ2-5, is SAVISQKPSRDICQRGTSLTIQCQVDSQVTMMFWYRQQPGQSLTLIATANQGSEATYESGFVIDKFPISRPNLTFSTLTVSNMSPEDSSIYLCSVGLAGEETQYFGPGTRLLVL.

The chain recombines TRBV6-5 with TRBJ1-2; TRBD1 aligns across 8 bases. V trimming: 6 bases; J trimming: 3 bases; junction bases outside the gene matches: 3. From germline, CDR1 is MNHEY and CDR2 SVGAGI. CDR3 length: 13 residues. This CDR3 is CASRATGDYGYTF. As DNA, the CDR3 is TGTGCCAGCAGGGCGACAGGGGACTATGGCTACACCTTC.

Only one count was recorded for this clone. This sequence joins TRBV29-1 and TRBJ1-5; D unclear. The CDR3 totals 13 residues. CDR1 and CDR2 (germline): SQVTM, ANQGSEA. Between the trimmed V and J ends, which lost 4 bases and 3 bases, there was a span of 10 bases. Written as DNA, the CDR3 is TGCAGCGTTGGCCCCGGTCTCAATCAGCCCCAGCATTTT. Encoded protein: CSVGPGLNQPQHF.

In this sample, this clone turned up a few times. V is TRBV4-1 and J is TRBJ2-1; 9 bases fit TRBD2. CDR1 MGHRA and CDR2 YSYEKL come from the germline V gene. The length of the CDR3 is 15 residues. Losses at the gene ends were 5 bases for V and 7 bases for J; bases not matched to a gene: 9. The CDR3 nucleotides are TGCGCCAGCAGCGATAAGGCGGGAGGGGTTAATGAGCAGTTCTTC. Amino acid sequence: CASSDKAGGVNEQFF.

The chain combines TRBV27 with TRBJ1-5; the D gene is possibly TRBD1 (6 bases). The CDR3 spans 16 residues. V was pared by 5 bases and J by 4 bases, with 18 bases between. Germline V lookup: CDR1 MNHEY, CDR2 SMNVEV (reference sequence). The CDR3 is CASSPTGGGANQPQHF. CDR3 DNA: TGTGCCAGCAGTCCAACGGGAGGGGGAGCAAATCAGCCCCAGCATTTT.

This chain connects TRBV27 to TRBJ1-2; 10 positions agree with TRBD1. Germline CDR1 MNHEY, CDR2 SMNVEV (reference sequence). This CDR3 is built from 15 residues. J gave up 7 bases and V 2 bases, and 7 bases lay outside the gene matches. Here the CDR3 DNA reads TGTGCCAGCAGTTTACGAGGACAGGGGGGTTCTGGCTACACCTTC. Residues: CASSLRGQGGSGYTF.

This clone has a single count. The chain joins TRBV5-1 to TRBJ2-5, with D possibly called TRBD1 or TRBD2 (5 bases each). Germline V gives CDR1 SGHRS, CDR2 YFSETQ. The V and J ends lost 2 bases and 3 bases respectively, with 14 bases between them. The CDR3 runs 15 residues. For the CDR3, the DNA is TGCGCCAGCAGCTTCGGGGCGGCTACTAAAGAGACCCAGTACTTC. Its protein product is CASSFGAATKETQYF.

The V call is TRBV19, the J call TRBJ1-3; 7 bases agree with TRBD1. The CDR3 is 15 residues long. The V and J ends lost 5 bases and 3 bases, in that order; junction bases with no gene match: 7. Germline CDR1 LNHDA, CDR2 SQIVND (reference sequence). Written as DNA, the CDR3 is TGTGCCAGTAGTCAACAGGGGACTGGTGGAAACACCATATATTTT. The encoded protein is CASSQQGTGGNTIYF.

This chain joins TRBV7-9 and TRBJ2-5, with 15 bases lining up with TRBD2. The V gene end was trimmed by 1 base and the J gene end by 3 bases; junction bases not matched to a gene: 6. The CDR3 extends over 18 amino acids. The germline V gene has CDR1 SEHNR and CDR2 FQNEAQ (reference sequence). The CDR3 DNA reads as TGTGCCAGCAGCTTAGGGACTAGCGGGGGGGCTTCCAAAGAGACCCAGTACTTC. This translates into CASSLGTSGGASKETQYF.

J is TRBJ1-1 and V is TRBV5-6, with D uncertain. The V end was cut by 0 bases, the J end by 1 base, with 7 bases between. The CDR3 loop spans 14 amino acids. Germline-derived CDR1 and CDR2 are SGHDT and YYEEEE. The CDR3 protein is CASSLGVGNTEAFF. The CDR3 bases are TGTGCCAGCAGCTTGGGGGTGGGGAACACTGAAGCTTTCTTT.

V gene TRBV4-1 combines with J gene TRBJ2-1; TRBD2 matches at 8 bases. This CDR3 has 16 amino acids. J gave up 7 bases and V 4 bases, and 12 bases lay outside the gene matches. CDR1 and CDR2 from the germline V gene are MGHRA and YSYEKL. The CDR3 spells CASSLQKRELRNEQFF. CDR3 bases: TGCGCCAGCAGCCTCCAAAAGCGGGAGCTAAGGAATGAGCAGTTCTTC.

This chain uses TRBV5-1 with TRBJ2-2; TRBD2 aligns across 8 bases. This CDR3 is 14 amino acids long. Germline assignment: CDR1 SGHRS and CDR2 YFSETQ. V was pared by 5 bases and J by 4 bases, with 4 bases of the junction left unmatched. The DNA for the CDR3 is TGCGCCAGCAGGGGGACTAGGGGCACCGGGGAGCTGTTTTTT. As protein: CASRGTRGTGELFF.

This chain connects TRBV7-8 to TRBJ2-3; 7 nucleotides align to TRBD2. Germline trimming cut 0 bases from V and 2 bases from J; bases unmatched to any gene: 8. The germline gives CDR1 SGHVS, CDR2 FQNEAQ. The CDR3 totals 17 residues. The CDR3 region is CASSLAHGLADTDTQYF. In DNA, the CDR3 is TGTGCCAGCAGCTTAGCGCATGGGCTAGCGGACACAGATACGCAGTATTTT.

The V and J genes are TRBV28 and TRBJ1-5, with unresolved D. The CDR3 consists of 15 residues. With 6 bases removed from V and 3 bases from J, the gap between germline ends came to 15 bases. Germline values: CDR1 MDHEN, CDR2 SYDVKM. The CDR3 loop is CASSQRRSHNQPQHF. The CDR3 DNA sequence: TGTGCCAGCAGCCAGCGCAGATCCCACAATCAGCCCCAGCATTTT.